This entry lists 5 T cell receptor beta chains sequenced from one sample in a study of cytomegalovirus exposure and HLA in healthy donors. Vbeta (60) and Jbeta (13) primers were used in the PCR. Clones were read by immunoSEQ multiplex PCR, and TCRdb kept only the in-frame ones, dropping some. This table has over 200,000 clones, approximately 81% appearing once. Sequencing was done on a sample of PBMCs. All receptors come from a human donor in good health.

CDR3 region: CASSSRREMDGELFF. The CDR3 nucleotides are TGTGCCAGCAGCTCGAGGCGGGAGATGGACGGGGAGCTGTTTTTT. This sequence joins TRBV7-9 and TRBJ2-2, with TRBD2 matching over 7 bases. J lost 7 bases, V lost 4 bases, and 9 bases had no gene match. This CDR3 spans 15 amino acids. The germline gives CDR1 SEHNR, CDR2 FQNEAQ (reference sequence). Combining the CDR3 with reference TRBV7-9 and TRBJ2-2 gives the whole variable domain DTGVSQNPRHKITKRGQNVTFRCDPISEHNRLYWYRQTLGQGPEFLTYFQNEAQLEKSRLLSDRFSAERPKGSFSTLEIQRTEQGDSAMYLCASSSRREMDGELFFGEGSRLTVL.

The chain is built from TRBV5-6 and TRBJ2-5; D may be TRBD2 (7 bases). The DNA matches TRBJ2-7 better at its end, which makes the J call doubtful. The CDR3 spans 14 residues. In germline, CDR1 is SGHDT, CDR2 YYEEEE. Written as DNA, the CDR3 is TGTGCCAGCAGCTCGTACGGGGGGCCCTACGAGCAGTACTTC. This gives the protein CASSSYGGPYEQYF.

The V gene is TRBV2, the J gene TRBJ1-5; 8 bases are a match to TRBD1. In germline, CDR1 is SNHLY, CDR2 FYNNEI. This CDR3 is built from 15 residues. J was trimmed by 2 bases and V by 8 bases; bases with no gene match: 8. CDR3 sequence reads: CASAQGAIGNQPQHF. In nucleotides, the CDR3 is TGTGCCAGCGCCCAGGGGGCTATTGGCAATCAGCCCCAGCATTTT.

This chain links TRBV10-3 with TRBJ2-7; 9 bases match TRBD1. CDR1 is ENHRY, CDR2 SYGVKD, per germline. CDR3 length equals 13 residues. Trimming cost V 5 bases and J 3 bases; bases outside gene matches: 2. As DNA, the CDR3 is TGTGCCATCAGTAGGGACAGGGACTACGAGCAGTACTTC. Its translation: CAISRDRDYEQYF.

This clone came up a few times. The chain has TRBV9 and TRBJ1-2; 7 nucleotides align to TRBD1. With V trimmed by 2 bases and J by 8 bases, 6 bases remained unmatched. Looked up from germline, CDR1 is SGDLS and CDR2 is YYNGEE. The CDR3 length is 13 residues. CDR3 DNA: TGTGCCAGCAGCGTTTCACAGGGGAACGGCTACACCTTC. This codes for CASSVSQGNGYTF.